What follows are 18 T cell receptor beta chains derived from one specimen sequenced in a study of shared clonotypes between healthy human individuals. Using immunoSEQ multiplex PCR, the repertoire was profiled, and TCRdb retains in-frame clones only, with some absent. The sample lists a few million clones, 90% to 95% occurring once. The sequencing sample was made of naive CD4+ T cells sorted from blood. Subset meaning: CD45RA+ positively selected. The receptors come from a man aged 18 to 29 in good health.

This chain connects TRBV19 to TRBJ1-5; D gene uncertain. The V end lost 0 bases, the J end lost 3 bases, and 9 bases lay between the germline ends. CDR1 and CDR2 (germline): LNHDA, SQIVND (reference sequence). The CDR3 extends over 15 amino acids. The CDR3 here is CASSIDEGSNQPQHF. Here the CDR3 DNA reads TGTGCCAGTAGTATAGACGAGGGTTCCAATCAGCCCCAGCATTTT. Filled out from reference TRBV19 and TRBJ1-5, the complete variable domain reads DGGITQSPKYLFRKEGQNVTLSCEQNLNHDAMYWYRQDPGQGLRLIYYSQIVNDFQKGDIAEGYSVSREKKESFPLTVTSAQKNPTAFYLCASSIDEGSNQPQHFGDGTRLSIL.

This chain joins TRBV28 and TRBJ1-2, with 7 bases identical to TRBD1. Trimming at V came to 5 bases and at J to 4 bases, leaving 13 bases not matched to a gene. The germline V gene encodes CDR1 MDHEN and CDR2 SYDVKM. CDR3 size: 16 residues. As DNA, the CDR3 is TGTGCCAGCAGTCGAACACAGGGGTCACAACCCTATGGCTACACCTTC. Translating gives CASSRTQGSQPYGYTF.

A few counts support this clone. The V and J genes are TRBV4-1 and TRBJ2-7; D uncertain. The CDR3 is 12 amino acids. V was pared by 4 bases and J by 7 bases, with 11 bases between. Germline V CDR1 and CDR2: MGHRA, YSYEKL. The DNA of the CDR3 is TGCGCCAGCAGCCCAGGCCGTGGGGAGCAGTACTTC. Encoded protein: CASSPGRGEQYF.

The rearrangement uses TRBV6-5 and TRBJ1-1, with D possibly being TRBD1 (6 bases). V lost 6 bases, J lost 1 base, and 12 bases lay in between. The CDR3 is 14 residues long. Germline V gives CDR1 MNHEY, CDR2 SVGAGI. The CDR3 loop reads CASRTGTGNTEAFF. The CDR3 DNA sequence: TGTGCCAGCAGGACAGGAACAGGGAACACTGAAGCTTTCTTT.

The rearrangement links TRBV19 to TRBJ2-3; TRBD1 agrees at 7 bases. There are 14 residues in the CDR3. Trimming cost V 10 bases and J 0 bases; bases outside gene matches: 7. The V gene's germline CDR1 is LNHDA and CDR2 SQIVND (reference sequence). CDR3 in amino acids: CATRDRTSTDTQYF. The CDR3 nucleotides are TGTGCCACCCGGGACAGAACTAGCACAGATACGCAGTATTTT. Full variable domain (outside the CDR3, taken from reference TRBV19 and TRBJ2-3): DGGITQSPKYLFRKEGQNVTLSCEQNLNHDAMYWYRQDPGQGLRLIYYSQIVNDFQKGDIAEGYSVSREKKESFPLTVTSAQKNPTAFYLCATRDRTSTDTQYFGPGTRLTVL.

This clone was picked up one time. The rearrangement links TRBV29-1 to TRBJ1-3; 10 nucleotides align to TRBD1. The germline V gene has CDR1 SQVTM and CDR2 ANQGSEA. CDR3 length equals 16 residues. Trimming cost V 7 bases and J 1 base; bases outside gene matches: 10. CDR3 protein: CSAGVSGQGSGNTIYF. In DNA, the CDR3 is TGCAGCGCCGGGGTGTCGGGACAGGGGTCTGGAAACACCATATATTTT.

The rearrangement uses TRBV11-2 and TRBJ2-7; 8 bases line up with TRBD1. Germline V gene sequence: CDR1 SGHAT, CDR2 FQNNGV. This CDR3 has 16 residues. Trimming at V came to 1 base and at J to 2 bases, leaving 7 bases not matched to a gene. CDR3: CASSLVGGQGTYEQYF. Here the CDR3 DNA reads TGTGCCAGCAGCTTAGTGGGTGGACAGGGAACCTACGAGCAGTACTTC.

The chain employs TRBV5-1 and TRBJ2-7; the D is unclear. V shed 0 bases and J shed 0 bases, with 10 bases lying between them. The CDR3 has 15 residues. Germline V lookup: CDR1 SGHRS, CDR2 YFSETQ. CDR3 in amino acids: CASSLGFGSSYEQYF. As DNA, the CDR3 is TGCGCCAGCAGCTTGGGGTTCGGCAGCTCCTACGAGCAGTACTTC.

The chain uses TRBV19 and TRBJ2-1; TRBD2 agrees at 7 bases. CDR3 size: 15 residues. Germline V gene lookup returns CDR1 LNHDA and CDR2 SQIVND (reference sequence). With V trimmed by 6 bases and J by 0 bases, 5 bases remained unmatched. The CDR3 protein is CASRPGGSSYNEQFF. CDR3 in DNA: TGTGCCAGTAGACCGGGCGGGAGCTCCTACAATGAGCAGTTCTTC.

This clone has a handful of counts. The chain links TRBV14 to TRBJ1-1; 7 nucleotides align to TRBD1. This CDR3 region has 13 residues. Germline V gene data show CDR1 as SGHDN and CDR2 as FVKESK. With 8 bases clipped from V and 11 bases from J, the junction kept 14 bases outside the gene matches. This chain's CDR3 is CASSSRDRVRAFF. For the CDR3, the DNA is TGTGCCAGCTCTTCCCGAGACAGGGTACGGGCTTTCTTT.

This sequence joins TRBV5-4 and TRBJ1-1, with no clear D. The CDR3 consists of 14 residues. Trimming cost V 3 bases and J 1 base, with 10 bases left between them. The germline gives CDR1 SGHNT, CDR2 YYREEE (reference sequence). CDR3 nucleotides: TGTGCCAGCAGCTCCCCCGGTGGGAACACTGAAGCTTTCTTT. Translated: CASSSPGGNTEAFF. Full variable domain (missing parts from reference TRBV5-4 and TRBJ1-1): ETGVTQSPTHLIKTRGQQVTLRCSSQSGHNTVSWYQQALGQGPQFIFQYYREEENGRGNFPPRFSGLQFPNYSSELNVNALELDDSALYLCASSSPGGNTEAFFGQGTRLTVV.

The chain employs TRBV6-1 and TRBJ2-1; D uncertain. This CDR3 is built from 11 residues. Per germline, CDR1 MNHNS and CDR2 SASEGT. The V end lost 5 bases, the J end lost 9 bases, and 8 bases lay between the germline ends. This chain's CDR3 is CASSLGGEQFF. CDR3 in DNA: TGTGCCAGCAGTCTAGGCGGTGAGCAGTTCTTC.

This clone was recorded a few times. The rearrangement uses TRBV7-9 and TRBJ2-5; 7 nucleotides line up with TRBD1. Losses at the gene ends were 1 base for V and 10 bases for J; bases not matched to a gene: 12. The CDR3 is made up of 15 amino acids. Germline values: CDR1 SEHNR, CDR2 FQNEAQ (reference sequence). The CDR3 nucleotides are TGTGCCAGCAGCTTAGGCGGACTGGGGACAGAAGGCCAGTACTTC. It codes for CASSLGGLGTEGQYF.

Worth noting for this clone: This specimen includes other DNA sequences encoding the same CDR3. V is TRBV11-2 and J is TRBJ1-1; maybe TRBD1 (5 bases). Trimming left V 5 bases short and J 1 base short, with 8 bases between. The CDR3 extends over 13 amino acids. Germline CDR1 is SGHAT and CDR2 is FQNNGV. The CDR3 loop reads CASSRTGNTEAFF. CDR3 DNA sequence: TGTGCCAGCAGCCGTACAGGGAACACTGAAGCTTTCTTT.

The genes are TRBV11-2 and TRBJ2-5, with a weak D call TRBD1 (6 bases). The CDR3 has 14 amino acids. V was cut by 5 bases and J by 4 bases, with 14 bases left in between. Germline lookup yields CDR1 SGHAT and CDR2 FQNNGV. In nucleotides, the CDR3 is TGTGCCAGCAGCCAGGACAGTCGGCTAGAGACCCAGTACTTC. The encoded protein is CASSQDSRLETQYF.

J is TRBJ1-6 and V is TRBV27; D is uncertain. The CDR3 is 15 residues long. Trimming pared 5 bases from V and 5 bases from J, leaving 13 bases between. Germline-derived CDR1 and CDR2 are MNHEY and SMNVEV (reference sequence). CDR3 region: CASSIRAADNSPLHF. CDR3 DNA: TGTGCCAGCAGTATTAGGGCAGCAGATAATTCACCCCTCCACTTT.

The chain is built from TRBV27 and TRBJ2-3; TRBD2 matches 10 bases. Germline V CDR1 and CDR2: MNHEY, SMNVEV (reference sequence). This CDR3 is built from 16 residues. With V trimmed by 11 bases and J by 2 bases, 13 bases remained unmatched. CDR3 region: CAQQGIAGGSTDTQYF. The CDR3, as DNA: TGTGCCCAGCAAGGGATAGCGGGAGGTTCCACAGATACGCAGTATTTT.

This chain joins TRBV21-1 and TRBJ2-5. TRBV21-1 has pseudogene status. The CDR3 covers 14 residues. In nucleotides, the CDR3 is TGTGCCAGCAGCAAACAGGGTCTAGCAGAGACCCAGTACTTC. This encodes CASSKQGLAETQYF.